This T cell receptor (beta chain) was observed in a study of blood T cell repertoires in COVID-19. Study details: In each case, the material was cDNA or gDNA derived from T cells, B-cell-depleted T cells, or PBMCs.

The CDR3 has 15 residues. In the authors' methods: Amplifying reference gene primers gave estimates of nucleated cell counts. Assay used: immunoSEQ multiplex PCR; TCRdb lists only in-frame clones, some missing. The DNA gave D and trimming, while V, J and clone size come from that table. The sample has tens of thousands of clones, more than 75% seen once. The sequence derives from a human donor in a cohort sampled during active COVID-19. The chain uses TRBV7-5 and TRBJ2-7; TRBD2 is the table's D call and was not checked against the DNA. TRBV7-5 is flagged as a pseudogene. Sample: peripheral blood. Written as DNA, the CDR3 is TGTGCCAGAAGCTCGAGACGGGGGTATCAAAACGAGCAGTACTTC. Protein sequence: CARSSRRGYQNEQYF.